This T cell receptor (beta chain) was retrieved from a study of cytomegalovirus exposure and HLA in healthy donors. The PCR had 60 Vbeta and 13 Jbeta primers. The protocol was immunoSEQ multiplex PCR, while the TCRdb copy is restricted to in-frame clones and leaves out a portion. The repertoire includes 100,000 to 150,000 clones, roughly two thirds of them detected once, and about 1.5% sits in the top ten. Whole-study findings and limits: Compared with the approximately 670-donor mean, an Asian-associated ancestry cluster reportedly had fewer N-insertions, according to a later analysis. An analysis that was carried out later associated 16,000 or so TCR beta sequences with HLA alleles at 0.05 false discovery rate.

As concerns this clone: Its antigen is as yet unknown.

Looked up from germline, CDR1 is MDHEN and CDR2 is SYDVKM. CDR3 length equals 13 residues. Trimming cost V 7 bases and J 4 bases; bases outside gene matches: 3. Material for sequencing was PBMCs. The receptor was derived from a man under 40 in good health and CMV-seropositive. The chain joins TRBV28 to TRBJ1-4; 7 bases align to TRBD1. CDR3 nucleotide sequence: TGTGCCAGCATAGGACAGGTTAATGAAAAACTGTTTTTT. Its protein is CASIGQVNEKLFF.